This T cell receptor beta chain appears in the sequencing data of a study of early T cells in non-severe SARS-CoV-2 infection. This CDR3 comprises 15 residues. J lost 5 bases, V lost 6 bases, and 12 bases had no gene match. Study findings and constraints: There was a bias toward anti-spike CD8 responses in VDJdb matching, which missed private and CD4 specificities.

Unique molecular identifiers tagged individual cDNA molecules. TCRdb ran MiXCR on the 5' RACE reads and lists one entry per CDR3 protein. The sample lists 70,000 or so distinct CDR3 sequences; 9% to 15% were seen once. On this clonotype itself: Its antigen is not known.

The V gene is TRBV12-3 or TRBV12-4, the J gene TRBJ2-7; 8 nucleotides agree with TRBD2. The TCR comes from an adult who was a healthcare worker with PCR-confirmed SARS-CoV-2 infection or an uninfected control (not recorded which). Input material: whole blood. This chain's CDR3 is CASRPGDWRGDEQYF. The DNA of the CDR3 is TGTGCCAGCAGACCTGGGGACTGGCGGGGGGACGAGCAGTACTTC.